A single sample is the source of the 27 T cell receptor beta chains below, sequenced in a study of Graves' ophthalmopathy and Graves' hyperthyroidism. As the template, RNA transcripts were used to amplify TCR beta CDR3 regions. An opening RT-PCR round employed HTBI primers and preceded a second-round multiplex PCR. MiXCR, applied by TCRdb to the multiplex PCR reads, yields one record per CDR3 protein. The table has 660,000 or so distinct CDR3 sequences, about 41% seen once. Specimen: peripheral blood. Source of these receptors: an adult man with Graves' ophthalmopathy.

This rearrangement joins TRBV29-1 to TRBJ1-4, with 9 nucleotides matching TRBD1. In germline, CDR1 is SQVTM, CDR2 ANQGSEA. CDR3 length: 13 amino acids. The CDR3 spells CSASGQGKEKLFF. CDR3 coding DNA: TGCAGTGCATCGGGACAGGGCAAAGAAAAACTGTTTTTT.

CDR3 nucleotides: TGCGCCAGCAGCCAAGATGGGTGGGGGGACCCATCGGCCCTCCACTTT. This codes for CASSQDGWGDPSALHF. This rearrangement joins TRBV4-3 to TRBJ1-6, with D perhaps matching TRBD1 (5 bases). V dropped 0 bases and J dropped 14 bases, with 20 bases sitting between them. Germline V gene data show CDR1 as LGHNA and CDR2 as YSLEER. This CDR3 spans 16 amino acids.

The genes are TRBV7-2 and TRBJ2-6, with 7 bases fitting TRBD1. CDR1 is SGHTA, CDR2 FQGNSA, per germline. This CDR3 has 15 residues. After removal of 6 bases from V and 2 bases from J, the junction contained 4 bases not matched to a gene. This chain's CDR3 is CASSDTGAGANVLTF. The CDR3 bases are TGTGCCAGCAGTGATACAGGGGCTGGGGCCAACGTCCTGACTTTC.

This rearrangement joins TRBV15 to TRBJ1-1, with D hard to call. The V and J ends lost 3 bases and 3 bases respectively, with 11 bases between them. Germline lookup yields CDR1 LNHNV and CDR2 YYDKDF (reference sequence). The CDR3 spans 14 residues. The CDR3 protein is CATSSGKGDTEAFF. The DNA for the CDR3 is TGTGCCACCAGCAGCGGTAAGGGTGACACTGAAGCTTTCTTT.

Note on this clonotype: No conserved phenylalanine or tryptophan ends this CDR3, so it is likely a read error. The DNA is omitted, as the CDR3 cannot be located on it reliably, and the CDR3 follows TCRdb's listing. The chain recombines TRBV5-1 with TRBJ2-6; the D call in the table, TRBD2, was not verified against the DNA. The CDR3 is 11 residues long, ends included. Germline V gene lookup returns CDR1 SGHRS and CDR2 YFSETQ. The CDR3 reads CASSPQGPANT.

This clonotype was counted a few times. This rearrangement joins TRBV19 to TRBJ2-7; D is undetermined. Germline V CDR1 and CDR2: LNHDA, SQIVND (reference sequence). Trimming removed 3 bases from V and 2 bases from J, with 11 bases in between. This CDR3 has 14 amino acids. Written as DNA, the CDR3 is TGTGCCAGTAGTATGGGCGGAGCCGCCTACGAGCAGTACTTC. This gives the protein CASSMGGAAYEQYF.

This chain uses TRBV30 with TRBJ1-1; TRBD1 matches at 7 bases. The CDR3 contains 15 residues. The V gene's germline CDR1 is GTSNPN and CDR2 SVGIG (reference sequence). J lost 4 bases, V lost 7 bases, and 15 bases had no gene match. As DNA, the CDR3 is TGTGCCTCAAGACTCCGGGACAGCGGGGGCACTGAAGCTTTCTTT. It translates to CASRLRDSGGTEAFF.

V and J are TRBV29-1 and TRBJ1-2; D not certain. This CDR3 has 11 residues. Germline V gives CDR1 SQVTM, CDR2 ANQGSEA. V was trimmed by 5 bases and J by 4 bases, leaving 8 bases between them. The CDR3 spells CSVPWGYGYTF. CDR3 DNA: TGCAGCGTTCCCTGGGGCTATGGCTACACCTTC.

This clonotype has at least ten counts. V and J are TRBV7-8 and TRBJ1-5; TRBD1 matches 9 bases. Germline V gene lookup returns CDR1 SGHVS and CDR2 FQNEAQ. V was clipped by 2 bases and J by 3 bases; unmatched bases: 2. The CDR3 runs 15 residues. In nucleotides, the CDR3 is TGTGCCAGCAGCTTATGGGACAGGGTCAATCAGCCCCAGCATTTT. Amino acid sequence: CASSLWDRVNQPQHF.

V usage is TRBV30 and J usage is TRBJ1-1, with a possible D match to TRBD1 (6 bases). This CDR3 is 12 amino acids long. Germline lookup yields CDR1 GTSNPN and CDR2 SVGIG (reference sequence). The V and J ends lost 3 bases and 5 bases respectively, with 10 bases between them. The CDR3 sequence: CAWRWGATEAFF. CDR3 sequence (DNA): TGTGCCTGGAGATGGGGGGCGACTGAAGCTTTCTTT.

The chain links TRBV29-1 to TRBJ1-1; 7 bases align to TRBD1. This CDR3 is 16 amino acids long. CDR1 and CDR2 from the germline V gene are SQVTM and ANQGSEA. Trimming cost V 6 bases and J 2 bases; bases outside gene matches: 15. For the CDR3, the DNA is TGCAGCGTGACGGTAGGACAGGCGGATGGAAACACTGAAGCTTTCTTT. This codes for CSVTVGQADGNTEAFF. Using reference TRBV29-1 and TRBJ1-1 for the parts outside the CDR3, the full variable domain is SAVISQKPSRDICQRGTSLTIQCQVDSQVTMMFWYRQQPGQSLTLIATANQGSEATYESGFVIDKFPISRPNLTFSTLTVSNMSPEDSSIYLCSVTVGQADGNTEAFFGQGTRLTVV.

This clonotype was counted between two and nine times. The chain employs TRBV11-2 and TRBJ1-2; D call uncertain. The V end was cut by 5 bases, the J end by 8 bases, with 21 bases between. The CDR3 sequence is 15 residues long. CDR1 is SGHAT and CDR2 is FQNNGV in the germline V gene. This CDR3 reads CASSGVDGPKEGYTF. The CDR3, as DNA: TGTGCCAGCAGCGGAGTGGACGGACCCAAGGAAGGCTACACCTTC.

A word on this clonotype: Since a much larger clone is just one base distant, this may be a read error. The J gene is TRBJ1-2, the V gene TRBV7-2, with D perhaps matching TRBD1 (6 bases). V shed 3 bases and J shed 6 bases, with 14 bases lying between them. The CDR3 covers 14 residues. Germline CDR1 is SGHTA and CDR2 is FQGNSA. CDR3 in DNA: TGTGCCAGCAGCTTCCAGGGGCTTGGAGATGGCTACACCTTC. Residues: CASSFQGLGDGYTF.

Many counts were recorded for this clonotype. The chain has TRBV6-6 and TRBJ1-6; maybe TRBD1 (5 bases). Trimming stripped 7 bases from V and 8 bases from J, with 12 bases between. This CDR3 is built from 13 residues. Germline assignment: CDR1 MNHNY and CDR2 SVGAGI (reference sequence). The CDR3 region has the DNA TGTGCCAGCATTGACGGGGCTCATTCACCCCTCCACTTT. Translation: CASIDGAHSPLHF.

The V and J genes are TRBV7-3 and TRBJ2-1, with D unresolved. CDR3 length: 16 residues. The V gene's germline CDR1 is SGHTA and CDR2 FQGTGA. The germline V and J ends were trimmed by 5 bases and 4 bases, with 18 bases remaining between them. CDR3 nucleotide sequence: TGTGCCAGCAGCCTCGGACCCCCCGTGGGTTACAATGAGCAGTTCTTC. This encodes CASSLGPPVGYNEQFF.

This clonotype was observed many times. The CDR3 loop reads CASSSTGPSYEQYF. As DNA, the CDR3 is TGTGCCAGCAGCTCAACCGGGCCCTCCTACGAGCAGTACTTC. The rearrangement joins TRBV7-9 to TRBJ2-7, with D uncertain. Germline-derived CDR1 and CDR2 are SEHNR and FQNEAQ (reference sequence). V gave up 4 bases and J gave up 0 bases, with 10 bases separating them. CDR3 size: 14 residues. Together with reference TRBV7-9 and TRBJ2-7, the CDR3 gives the full variable domain: DTGVSQNPRHKITKRGQNVTFRCDPISEHNRLYWYRQTLGQGPEFLTYFQNEAQLEKSRLLSDRFSAERPKGSFSTLEIQRTEQGDSAMYLCASSSTGPSYEQYFGPGTRLTVT.

As regards this clonotype: A read error may explain this, as a much larger clone is one base away. The V gene is TRBV10-3, the J gene TRBJ2-6; the match to TRBD1 covers 10 bases. The CDR3 is made up of 15 amino acids. Trimming cost V 7 bases and J 4 bases; bases outside gene matches: 4. CDR1 is ENHRY, CDR2 SYGVKD, per germline. CDR3 residues: CAINRQGAGANVLTF. As DNA, the CDR3 is TGTGCCATCAACCGACAGGGGGCGGGGGCCAACGTCCTGACTTTC.

The table lists this clonotype with a few counts. V usage is TRBV20-1 and J usage is TRBJ1-1; a weak D match, TRBD1 (5 bases). From germline, CDR1 is DFQATT and CDR2 SNEGSKA (reference sequence). CDR3 length: 14 residues. Deletions cut 6 bases from V and 0 bases from J, with 14 bases between. Here the CDR3 reads CSALGGAMNTEAFF. CDR3 nucleotide sequence: TGCAGTGCCCTGGGGGGAGCCATGAACACTGAAGCTTTCTTT.

This clonotype was seen ten or more times. The J gene is TRBJ1-2, the V gene TRBV11-2; possibly TRBD1 for D (6 bases). Trimming cost V 4 bases and J 4 bases, with 16 bases left between them. Germline CDR1 SGHAT, CDR2 FQNNGV. The CDR3 has 15 residues. The CDR3 DNA sequence: TGTGCCAGCAGCTCGACTAATGACAGGATCTATGGCTACACCTTC. Its translation is CASSSTNDRIYGYTF. Combining the CDR3 with reference TRBV11-2 and TRBJ1-2 gives the whole variable domain EAGVAQSPRYKIIEKRQSVAFWCNPISGHATLYWYQQILGQGPKLLIQFQNNGVVDDSQLPKDRFSAERLKGVDSTLKIQPAKLEDSAVYLCASSSTNDRIYGYTFGSGTRLTVV.

The chain employs TRBV25-1 and TRBJ2-7; TRBD2 might be the D (6 bases). Germline CDR1 is MGHDK and CDR2 is SYGVNS. Trimming took 1 base from V and 6 from J, leaving 19 bases between them. This CDR3 is built from 16 residues. The CDR3 DNA reads as TGTGCCAGCAGTGAATCTAGCGTATCCACCACGGGCGAGCAGTACTTC. Encoded protein: CASSESSVSTTGEQYF.

About this clonotype itself: It may be a read error: a sequence one base away is much more abundant. The chain couples TRBV5-4 to TRBJ2-5; 7 bases are a match to TRBD1. The CDR3 length is 14 residues. V was clipped by 4 bases and J by 0 bases; unmatched bases: 3. Per the germline V gene, CDR1 is SGHNT and CDR2 is YYREEE (reference sequence). This CDR3 reads CASSRGQNQETQYF. For the CDR3, the DNA is TGTGCCAGCAGCCGGGGACAGAACCAAGAGACCCAGTACTTC.

The sample holds one count of this clonotype. The conserved final phenylalanine or tryptophan is absent from the CDR3, which likely points to a read error. No DNA is shown, since the ends of the CDR3 on it are uncertain; the CDR3 is the one TCRdb lists. The V and J genes are TRBV2 and TRBJ2-1; the table's TRBD2 call for D was not verified on the DNA. Ends included, the CDR3 has 13 residues. The germline gives CDR1 SNHLY, CDR2 FYNNEI. CDR3: CASSSLSSGRLVV.

Notes on this clonotype: At one end, the junction sequence differs from germline, possibly due to a read error. The chain employs TRBV5-1 and TRBJ2-5, with 8 nucleotides matching TRBD1. Germline assignment: CDR1 SGHRS and CDR2 YFSETQ. This CDR3 region has 14 residues. The CDR3 loop is CASSPDRASGKRDF. CDR3 in DNA: TGCGCCAGCAGTCCGGACAGGGCCTCTGGCAAGCGAGACTTC.

The table lists this clonotype with a few counts. The chain employs TRBV4-1 and TRBJ2-5; 9 positions match TRBD2. Germline assignment: CDR1 MGHRA and CDR2 YSYEKL. V lost 6 bases, J lost 5 bases, and 16 bases stayed unmatched. The CDR3 runs 17 residues. CDR3 sequence: CASSRGLARGRGETQYF. CDR3 sequence (DNA): TGCGCCAGCAGTCGGGGACTAGCTCGTGGGAGGGGGGAGACCCAGTACTTC.

This chain joins TRBV9 and TRBJ1-3; D is unclear. This CDR3 comprises 15 residues. CDR1 SGDLS and CDR2 YYNGEE come from the germline V gene. V was pared by 0 bases and J by 0 bases, with 7 bases between. The CDR3 nucleotides read TGTGCCAGCAGCGTAGGGTCTAGCTCTGGAAACACCATATATTTT. This sequence encodes CASSVGSSSGNTIYF.

This clonotype was observed many times. This rearrangement joins TRBV7-9 to TRBJ1-1; 7 bases align to TRBD1. The CDR3 consists of 14 residues. From germline, CDR1 is SEHNR and CDR2 FQNEAQ (reference sequence). The J segment lost 7 bases and the V segment lost 5 bases, leaving 10 bases of the junction unmatched. CDR3 residues: CASSPQTGLIEAFF. The CDR3 nucleotides read TGTGCCAGCAGCCCTCAGACAGGGTTGATTGAAGCTTTCTTT.

This clonotype was detected only once. The V call is TRBV7-2, the J call TRBJ1-6; 8 nucleotides match TRBD1. V was clipped by 5 bases and J by 11 bases; unmatched bases: 11. Germline-derived CDR1 and CDR2 are SGHTA and FQGNSA. This CDR3 is 15 amino acids long. The CDR3 DNA is TGTGCCAGCAGCGAGACAGGTATGACAGGGGCACCCCTCCACTTT. This gives the protein CASSETGMTGAPLHF.